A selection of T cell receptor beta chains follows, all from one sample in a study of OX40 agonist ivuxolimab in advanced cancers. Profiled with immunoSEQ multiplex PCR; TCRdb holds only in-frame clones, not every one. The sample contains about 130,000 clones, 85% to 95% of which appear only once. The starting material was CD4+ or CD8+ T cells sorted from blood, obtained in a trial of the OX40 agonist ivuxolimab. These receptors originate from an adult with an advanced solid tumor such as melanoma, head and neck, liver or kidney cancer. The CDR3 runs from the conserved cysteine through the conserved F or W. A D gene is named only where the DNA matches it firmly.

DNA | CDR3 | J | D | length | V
TGTGCCAGCAGCACAACGGAGGGCGTGGAGCAGTACTTC | CASSTTEGVEQYF | TRBJ2-7 | NA | 13 | TRBV11-2
TGTGCCAGCAGTCCGCGACTGAGGAATCAGCCCCAGCATTTT | CASSPRLRNQPQHF | TRBJ1-5 | NA | 14 | TRBV28
TGTGCCTGGAGTGTAAGGGCCGCCGGGGTCTATGGCTACACCTTC | CAWSVRAAGVYGYTF | TRBJ1-2 | NA | 15 | TRBV30
TGTGCCAGCAGCTTAATCTGGCCCCCCGGCACAGATACGCAGTATTTT | CASSLIWPPGTDTQYF | TRBJ2-3 | NA | 16 | TRBV11-2
TGCGCCAGTCGACTAGCGGGAGACGAGCAGTTCTTC | CASRLAGDEQFF | TRBJ2-1 | TRBD2 | 12 | TRBV10-2
TGTGCCACCGCTCGTGGGGCAGGATATTATCGGGAGCAGTACTTC | CATARGAGYYREQYF | TRBJ2-7 | NA | 15 | TRBV28
TGTGCCATCAGCGGACTCGAGGGGGAGCTGTTTTTT | CAISGLEGELFF | TRBJ2-2 | NA | 12 | TRBV10-3
TGTGCCAGCAGTCAATATGGCTACACCTTC | CASSQYGYTF | TRBJ1-2 | NA | 10 | TRBV2
TGTGCCATCAGTGACCAGGAGGCCACTGAAGCTTTCTTT | CAISDQEATEAFF | TRBJ1-1 | NA | 13 | TRBV10-3
TGTGCCAGCAGCGTTAGGGCCGCCGTGGGCACAGATACGCAGTATTTT | CASSVRAAVGTDTQYF | TRBJ2-3 | NA | 16 | TRBV14
TGTGCCAGCAATGGGGGACTTGAGCAGTTCTTC | CASNGGLEQFF | TRBJ2-1 | NA | 11 | TRBV27
TGTGCCAGCAGTTTGGGTGAGGGACGGCTGTACTTC | CASSLGEGRLYF | TRBJ2-5 | NA | 12 | TRBV6-6
TGTGCCAGCAGCCTGGACAGGGGAGGGGATACGCAGTATTTT | CASSLDRGGDTQYF | TRBJ2-3 | TRBD1 | 14 | TRBV9
TGTGCCAGCAGCCAAGTGGAGGGGAGCGGGAGCTCCTACGAGCAGTACTTC | CASSQVEGSGSSYEQYF | TRBJ2-7 | TRBD2 | 17 | TRBV4-2
TGTGCCAGCAGCGGGGATAGCGGGGGGACTAGGGAGCAGTTCTTC | CASSGDSGGTREQFF | TRBJ2-1 | TRBD2 | 15 | TRBV9
TGTGCCAGCCATATGCTTCTTGGCTCCTACAATGAGCAGTTCTTC | CASHMLLGSYNEQFF | TRBJ2-1 | NA | 15 | TRBV7-2